The T cell receptor beta chain described here comes from a study of control samples from healthy donors and cancer patients. Per the germline V gene, CDR1 is SGHTA and CDR2 is FQGNSA. J lost 7 bases, V lost 5 bases, and 14 bases had no gene match. The CDR3 totals 16 residues. Only in-frame clones appear in the TCRdb table, and some are missing; sequencing was by immunoSEQ multiplex PCR. This table has under 450,000 clones, more than 80% appearing once. The rearrangement uses TRBV7-2 and TRBJ1-5; the match to TRBD1 covers 7 bases. The source is a man aged 35-49 years with head and neck cancer. Sequencing was done on a sample of PBMCs. This CDR3 is CASSPGTAGRGQPQHF. CDR3 nucleotide sequence: TGTGCCAGCAGCCCCGGGACAGCCGGACGGGGGCAGCCCCAGCATTTT. The whole variable domain, remainder taken from reference TRBV7-2 and TRBJ1-5, is GAGVSQSPSNKVTEKGKDVELRCDPISGHTALYWYRQSLGQGLEFLIYFQGNSAPDKSGLPSDRFSAERTGGSVSTLTIQRTQQEDSAVYLCASSPGTAGRGQPQHFGDGTRLSIL.